This T cell receptor beta chain was captured by sequencing in a study of cytomegalovirus exposure and HLA in healthy donors. Study-level points and caveats: The analysis excluded some indistinguishable V segments, including TRBV6-2 and TRBV6-3.

The germline V gene has CDR1 SGHNT and CDR2 YYREEE (reference sequence). There are 16 residues in the CDR3. With 4 bases removed from V and 3 bases from J, the gap between germline ends came to 16 bases. The PCR contained 60 Vbeta and 13 Jbeta primers. The method was immunoSEQ multiplex PCR; TCRdb's version includes in-frame clones alone and lacks a portion of them. The repertoire holds approximately 190,000 clones, with more than 75% as singletons. Points on this clone: The target antigen is unknown.

What was sequenced was PBMCs. The chain uses TRBV5-4 and TRBJ1-4; D is uncertain. This receptor was taken from a woman in her forties or fifties in good health and CMV-seropositive. For the CDR3, the DNA is TGTGCCAGCAGCCAAGATGGGAGTCGGCCTAATGAAAAACTGTTTTTT. It yields the protein CASSQDGSRPNEKLFF.